This T cell receptor (beta chain) was documented in a study of blood T cell repertoires in COVID-19. Turning to the study itself: Samples of COVID-19 (acute and convalescent) were obtained from the United States, Italy and Spain. Sources were T cells, B-cell-depleted T cells, or PBMCs; the material itself was cDNA or gDNA.

In the original processing: Cell counts per sample came from amplifying reference gene primers. Sequencing was performed with immunoSEQ multiplex PCR; in TCRdb, only in-frame clones are kept and a portion is missing. The DNA gave D and trimming, while V, J and clone size come from that table. The sample lists fewer than 15,000 clones; 84% were seen once. The CDR3 totals 13 residues. Trimming cost V 7 bases and J 2 bases, with 9 bases left between them. The germline gives CDR1 LGHNT, CDR2 FRNRAP. What was sequenced was peripheral blood. The TCR originated in a man aged 45-65 years with active COVID-19. The chain employs TRBV12-5 and TRBJ1-5; a weak D match, TRBD1 (6 bases). As DNA, the CDR3 is TGTGCTAGTGCCCCAGGGGGCAATCAGCCCCAGCATTTT. Its protein is CASAPGGNQPQHF.